This T cell receptor (beta chain) stems from a study of T cell clonotyping in hematopoietic cell transplantation. Study-wide findings and caveats: Broader posttransplant TCR repertoire diversity was predicted by graft donor and pretransplant recipient Inverse Simpson Index values. After transplant, recipient diversity fell while pathologically expanded clonotypes grew through day 180.

The V gene end was trimmed by 3 bases and the J gene end by 3 bases; junction bases not matched to a gene: 6. This CDR3 spans 18 amino acids. Germline CDR1 is SGHRS and CDR2 is YFSETQ. Turning to this clone: Antigen unknown.

Assay: immunoSEQ multiplex PCR; the TCRdb copy retains only in-frame clones and omits some. The data contain 13,000 or so clones, around nine tenths of them singletons. This TCR came from a man under 40 in good health. Some clones in this sample may be carry-over from other donors' samples. Sequencing used peripheral blood mononuclear cells. V usage is TRBV5-1 and J usage is TRBJ2-1; 16 bases map to TRBD2. As DNA, the CDR3 is TGCGCCAGCAGCTCGGGACTAGCGGGAGGGGGTAGCTACAATGAGCAGTTCTTC. Amino acids: CASSSGLAGGGSYNEQFF.